A selection of T cell receptor beta chains follows, all from one sample in a study of T cell repertoires in cytomegalovirus infection. TCRdb recomputed calls from the reads with MiXCR, one row per CDR3 protein. The sample lists just over 450,000 distinct CDR3 sequences; more than 40% were seen once. These TCRs' antigens remain unknown. The sequencing here drew on cultured PBMCs, taken from culture after CMV antigen stimulation. These receptors all come from a human donor in good health (CMV status not recorded). Some clones in this sample may be carry-over from other donors' samples. The conserved cysteine and the conserved F or W are not part of the CDR3 here. Each record gives: J gene, V gene, clone size, CDR3 protein. Size is omitted from some rows. Given values are once, few, many or a class for expanded clones.

TRBJ2-7	TRBV7-6	few	ASSTHAGGYEQY
TRBJ2-5	TRBV7-8	NA	ASSLVYMGPQETQY
TRBJ1-5	TRBV7-8	NA	ASHAEGWNQPQH
TRBJ1-6	TRBV7-2	few	ASNEGLGQGFSYNSPLH
TRBJ2-3	TRBV12-3/TRBV12-4	NA	ASSSTGRGHTDTQY
TRBJ2-3	TRBV12-5	few	ASGQTIQGGTTDTQY
TRBJ2-1	TRBV6-1	NA	ASSEQGASSYNEQF
TRBJ2-3	TRBV5-4	NA	ASSLAGLAGGSPTDTQY
TRBJ2-1	TRBV18	NA	ASSPPSDLNNEQF
TRBJ1-1	TRBV25-1	NA	ASSEPSGGRTEAF
TRBJ1-2	TRBV7-8	NA	ASSPFAGGLIGYT
TRBJ2-3	TRBV24-1	NA	ATSDLRHTQY
TRBJ1-2	TRBV6-1	NA	ASTPRGGGYGYT
TRBJ2-2	TRBV5-6	once	ASSFQEPGELF
TRBJ2-7	TRBV20-1	NA	SVSRLALYEQY
TRBJ2-7	TRBV7-2	few	ASRVQGAFEQY
TRBJ2-2	TRBV19	few	ASLGQRTEGTGELF
TRBJ2-7	TRBV7-8	few	ASSLSPRGAGRDEQY
TRBJ2-7	TRBV11-2	NA	ASSPSLGQGFYEQY
TRBJ1-1	TRBV25-1	NA	ASRRQGTAGDTEAF
TRBJ2-7	TRBV2	NA	ASILFAGGSYEQY
TRBJ2-7	TRBV27	NA	ARPVPQGSHYEQY
TRBJ2-7	TRBV6-2/TRBV6-3	few	ASRTLSGSYNEQY
TRBJ2-3	TRBV20-1	NA	SASLLAYSTDTQY